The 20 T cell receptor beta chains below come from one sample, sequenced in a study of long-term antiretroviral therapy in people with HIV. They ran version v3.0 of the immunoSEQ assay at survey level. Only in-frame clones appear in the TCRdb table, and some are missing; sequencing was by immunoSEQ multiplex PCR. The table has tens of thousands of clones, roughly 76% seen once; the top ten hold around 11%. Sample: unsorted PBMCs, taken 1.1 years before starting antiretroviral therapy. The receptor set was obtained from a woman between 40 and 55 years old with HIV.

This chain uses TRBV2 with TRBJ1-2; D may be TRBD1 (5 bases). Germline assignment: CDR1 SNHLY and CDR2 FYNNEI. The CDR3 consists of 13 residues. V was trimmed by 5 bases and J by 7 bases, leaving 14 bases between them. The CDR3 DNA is TGTGCCAGCAGTTACACAGGAGTGGGTGGCTACACCTTC. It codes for CASSYTGVGGYTF. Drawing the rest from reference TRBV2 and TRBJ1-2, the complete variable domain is EPEVTQTPSHQVTQMGQEVILRCVPISNHLYFYWYRQILGQKVEFLVSFYNNEISEKSEIFDDQFSVERPDGSNFTLKIRSTKLEDSAMYFCASSYTGVGGYTFGSGTRLTVV.

The CDR3 sequence: CASSRDRQYEQYF. The CDR3 coding sequence is TGTGCCAGCAGCCGGGACAGGCAGTACGAGCAGTACTTC. The chain combines TRBV6-5 with TRBJ2-7, with TRBD1 identical over 8 bases. Germline CDR1 is MNHEY and CDR2 is SVGAGI. The junction had 5 bases not matched to a gene; V was cut back by 6 bases and J by 4 bases. The CDR3 is made up of 13 amino acids.

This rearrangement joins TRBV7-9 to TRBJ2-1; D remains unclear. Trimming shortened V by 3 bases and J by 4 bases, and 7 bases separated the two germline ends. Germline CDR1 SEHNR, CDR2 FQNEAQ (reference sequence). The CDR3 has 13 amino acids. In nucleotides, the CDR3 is TGTGCCAGCAGCTTGGTCGGGTACAATGAGCAGTTCTTC. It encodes CASSLVGYNEQFF.

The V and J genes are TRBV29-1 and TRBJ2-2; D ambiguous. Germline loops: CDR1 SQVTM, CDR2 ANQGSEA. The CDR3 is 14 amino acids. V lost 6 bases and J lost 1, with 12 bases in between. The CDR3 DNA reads TGCAGCGTGTACTCGTCTGGGAACACCGGGGAGCTGTTTTTT. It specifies CSVYSSGNTGELFF.

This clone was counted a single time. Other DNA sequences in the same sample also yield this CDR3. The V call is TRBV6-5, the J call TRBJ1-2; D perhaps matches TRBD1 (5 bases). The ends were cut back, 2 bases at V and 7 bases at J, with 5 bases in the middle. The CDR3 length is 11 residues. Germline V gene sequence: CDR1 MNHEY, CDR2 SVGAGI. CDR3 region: CASSYGGGYTF. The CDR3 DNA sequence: TGTGCCAGCAGTTACGGGGGTGGCTACACCTTC.

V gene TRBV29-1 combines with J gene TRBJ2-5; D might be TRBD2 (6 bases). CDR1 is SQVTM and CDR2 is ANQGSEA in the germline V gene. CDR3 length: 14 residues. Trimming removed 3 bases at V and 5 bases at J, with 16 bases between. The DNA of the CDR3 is TGCAGCGTTGAGAAGGGACTGGTTGACGAGACCCAGTACTTC. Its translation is CSVEKGLVDETQYF.

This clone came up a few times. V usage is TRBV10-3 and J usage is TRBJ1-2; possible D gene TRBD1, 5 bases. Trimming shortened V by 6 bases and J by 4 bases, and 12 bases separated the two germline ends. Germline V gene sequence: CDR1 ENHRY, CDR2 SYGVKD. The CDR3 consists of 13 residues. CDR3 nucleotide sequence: TGTGCCATCAGACCGGGACCCAGCTATGGCTACACCTTC. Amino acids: CAIRPGPSYGYTF.

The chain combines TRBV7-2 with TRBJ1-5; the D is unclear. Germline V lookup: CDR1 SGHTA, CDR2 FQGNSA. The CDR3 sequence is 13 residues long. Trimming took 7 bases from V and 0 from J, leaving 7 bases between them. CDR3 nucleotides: TGTGCCAGCACCTGGGGTAGCAATCAGCCCCAGCATTTT. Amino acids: CASTWGSNQPQHF. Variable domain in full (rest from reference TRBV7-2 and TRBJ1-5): GAGVSQSPSNKVTEKGKDVELRCDPISGHTALYWYRQSLGQGLEFLIYFQGNSAPDKSGLPSDRFSAERTGGSVSTLTIQRTQQEDSAVYLCASTWGSNQPQHFGDGTRLSIL.

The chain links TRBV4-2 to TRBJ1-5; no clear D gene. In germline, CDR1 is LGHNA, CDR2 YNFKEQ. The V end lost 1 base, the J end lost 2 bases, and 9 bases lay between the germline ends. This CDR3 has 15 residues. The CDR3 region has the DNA TGTGCCAGCAGCCAAGGCAGGTGGGGCAATCAGCCCCAGCATTTT. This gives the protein CASSQGRWGNQPQHF.

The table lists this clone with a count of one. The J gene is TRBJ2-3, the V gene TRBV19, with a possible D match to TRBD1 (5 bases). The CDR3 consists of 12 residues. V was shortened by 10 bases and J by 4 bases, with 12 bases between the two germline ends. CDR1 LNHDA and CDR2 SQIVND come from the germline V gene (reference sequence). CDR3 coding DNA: TGTGCCATTAGGAGCAGGGCAGATACGCAGTATTTT. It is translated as CAIRSRADTQYF.

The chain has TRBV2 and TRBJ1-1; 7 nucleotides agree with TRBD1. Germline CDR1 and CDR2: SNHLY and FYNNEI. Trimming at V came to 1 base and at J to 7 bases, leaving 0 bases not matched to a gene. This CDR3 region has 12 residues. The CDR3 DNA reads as TGTGCCAGCAGTGAAGGGACAGGTGAAGCTTTCTTT. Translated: CASSEGTGEAFF.

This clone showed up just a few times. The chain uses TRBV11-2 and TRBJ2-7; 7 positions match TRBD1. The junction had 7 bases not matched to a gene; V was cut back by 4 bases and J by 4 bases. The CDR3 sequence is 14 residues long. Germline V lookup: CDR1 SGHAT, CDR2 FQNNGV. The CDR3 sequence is CASSSGQAVYEQYF. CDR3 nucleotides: TGTGCCAGCAGCTCCGGACAGGCGGTGTACGAGCAGTACTTC.

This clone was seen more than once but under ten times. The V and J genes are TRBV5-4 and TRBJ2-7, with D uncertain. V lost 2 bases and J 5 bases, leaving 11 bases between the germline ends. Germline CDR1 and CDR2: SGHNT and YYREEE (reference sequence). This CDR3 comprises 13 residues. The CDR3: CASSFYPTDEQYF. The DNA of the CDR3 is TGTGCCAGCAGCTTTTACCCGACTGACGAGCAGTACTTC.

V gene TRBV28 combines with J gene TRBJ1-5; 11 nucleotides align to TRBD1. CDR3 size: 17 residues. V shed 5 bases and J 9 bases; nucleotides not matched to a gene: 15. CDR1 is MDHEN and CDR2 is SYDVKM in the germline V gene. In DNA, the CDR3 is TGTGCCAGCAGTGACCCGGGACAGGGGGTTACCATGGGGCCCCAGCATTTT. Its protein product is CASSDPGQGVTMGPQHF.

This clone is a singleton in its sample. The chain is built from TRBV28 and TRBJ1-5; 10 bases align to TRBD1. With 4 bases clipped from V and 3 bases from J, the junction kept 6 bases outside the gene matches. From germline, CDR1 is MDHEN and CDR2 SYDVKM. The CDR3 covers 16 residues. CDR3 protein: CASSSSGTGANQPQHF. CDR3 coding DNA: TGTGCCAGCAGTTCTTCCGGGACAGGGGCCAATCAGCCCCAGCATTTT.

CDR3 DNA sequence: TGTGCCAGCAGCGGCGGGTTGCGGGACAGGGAAGGGTATGGCTACACCTTC. This sequence encodes CASSGGLRDREGYGYTF. The J gene is TRBJ1-2, the V gene TRBV9, with TRBD1 matching 9 bases. The CDR3 has 17 residues. The V segment lost 3 bases and the J segment 5 bases; nucleotides outside the gene matches: 14. The germline CDR1 and CDR2 sequences are SGDLS and YYNGEE.

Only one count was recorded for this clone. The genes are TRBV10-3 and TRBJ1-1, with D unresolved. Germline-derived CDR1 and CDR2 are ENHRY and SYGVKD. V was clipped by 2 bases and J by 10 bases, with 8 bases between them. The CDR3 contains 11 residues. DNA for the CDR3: TGTGCCATCAGTGAGCGGGGAGGAGCTTTCTTT. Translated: CAISERGGAFF.

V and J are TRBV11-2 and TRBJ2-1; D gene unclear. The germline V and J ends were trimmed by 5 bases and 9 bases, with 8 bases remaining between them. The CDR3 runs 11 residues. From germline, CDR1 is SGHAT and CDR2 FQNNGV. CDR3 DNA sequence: TGTGCCAGCAGCGCAGCGAGTGAGCAGTTCTTC. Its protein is CASSAASEQFF.

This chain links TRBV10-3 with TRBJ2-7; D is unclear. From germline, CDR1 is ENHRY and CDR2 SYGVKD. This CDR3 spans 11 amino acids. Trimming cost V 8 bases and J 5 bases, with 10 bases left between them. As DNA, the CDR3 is TGTGCCATCGGGCTCTTGGACGAGCAGTACTTC. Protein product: CAIGLLDEQYF.

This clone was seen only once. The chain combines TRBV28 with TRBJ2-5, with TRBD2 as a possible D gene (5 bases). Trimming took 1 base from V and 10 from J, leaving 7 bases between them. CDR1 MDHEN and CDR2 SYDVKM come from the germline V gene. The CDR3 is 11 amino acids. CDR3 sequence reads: CASSLLGVQYF. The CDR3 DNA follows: TGTGCCAGCAGTTTATTGGGAGTCCAGTACTTC.